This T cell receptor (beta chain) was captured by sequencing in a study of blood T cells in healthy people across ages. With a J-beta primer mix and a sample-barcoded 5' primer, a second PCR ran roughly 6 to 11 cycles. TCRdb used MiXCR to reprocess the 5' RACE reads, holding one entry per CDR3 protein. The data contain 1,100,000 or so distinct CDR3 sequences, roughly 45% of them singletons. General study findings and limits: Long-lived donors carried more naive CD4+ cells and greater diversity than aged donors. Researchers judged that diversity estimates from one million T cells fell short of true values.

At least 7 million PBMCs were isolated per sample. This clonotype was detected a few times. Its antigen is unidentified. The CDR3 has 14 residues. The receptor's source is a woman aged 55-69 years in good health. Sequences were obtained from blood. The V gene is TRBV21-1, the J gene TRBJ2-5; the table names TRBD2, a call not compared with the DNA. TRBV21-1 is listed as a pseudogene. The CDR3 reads CASSKVDPPETQYF. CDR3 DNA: TGTGCCAGCAGCAAAGTAGACCCTCCGGAGACCCAGTACTTC.